The next 27 T cell receptor beta chains were all read from a single sample in a study of shared clonotypes between healthy human individuals. Libraries were prepared by immunoSEQ multiplex PCR; TCRdb keeps only in-frame clonotypes and omits some of them. Of around 2.5 million clones in the sample, 80% to 95% were seen once. Source material: naive CD4+ T cells from PBMCs. The subset was: CD45RA+ positively selected. The receptors derive from a man aged 18 to 30 in good health. Some clones in this sample may be carry-over from other donors' samples.

The gene calls are TRBV7-2 and TRBJ1-5; D not resolved. Trimming removed 1 base from V and 4 bases from J, with 11 bases in between. Germline V lookup: CDR1 SGHTA, CDR2 FQGNSA. This CDR3 region has 15 residues. CDR3: CASSLVAGTNQPQHF. The CDR3 bases are TGTGCCAGCAGCTTAGTGGCAGGAACTAATCAGCCCCAGCATTTT.

The chain recombines TRBV6-1 with TRBJ2-1; possibly TRBD1 or TRBD2 for D (5 bases each). This CDR3 comprises 13 residues. CDR1 is MNHNS, CDR2 SASEGT, per germline. V gave up 8 bases and J gave up 0 bases, with 8 bases separating them. The CDR3 DNA follows: TGTGCCAGCGAGGGGTCCTCCTACAATGAGCAGTTCTTC. It specifies CASEGSSYNEQFF.

The chain employs TRBV18 and TRBJ2-7; 8 bases are a match to TRBD2. Germline CDR1 is KGHSH and CDR2 is LQKENI. The CDR3 is made up of 15 amino acids. With 2 bases clipped from V and 5 bases from J, the junction kept 8 bases outside the gene matches. In DNA, the CDR3 is TGTGCCAGCTCACCAATGAGCGGGAGTGGCCACGAGCAGTACTTC. Amino acids: CASSPMSGSGHEQYF.

V is TRBV5-1 and J is TRBJ2-1; 8 positions match TRBD1. The CDR3 spans 13 residues. The V gene end was trimmed by 3 bases and the J gene end by 13 bases; junction bases not matched to a gene: 9. Per the germline V gene, CDR1 is SGHRS and CDR2 is YFSETQ. DNA of the CDR3: TGCGCCAGCAGCTGGGGACAGGACGCAGCTCAGTTCTTC. Protein sequence: CASSWGQDAAQFF.

The V call is TRBV15, the J call TRBJ2-3; 13 positions agree with TRBD2. This CDR3 is built from 19 residues. CDR1 and CDR2 from the germline V gene are LNHNV and YYDKDF (reference sequence). After removal of 10 bases from V and 3 bases from J, the junction contained 19 bases not matched to a gene. The CDR3 sequence is CARRPIITSGRALTDTQYF. The CDR3 bases are TGTGCCAGACGACCAATTATAACTAGCGGGAGGGCCTTAACAGATACGCAGTATTTT.

The chain is built from TRBV6-1 and TRBJ1-5; the D is unclear. V was clipped by 2 bases and J by 6 bases, with 11 bases between them. The CDR3 spans 14 residues. Germline values: CDR1 MNHNS, CDR2 SASEGT. In DNA form, the CDR3 reads TGTGCCAGCAGTGAACAGCCCCGGGCTCAGCCCCAGCATTTT. It encodes CASSEQPRAQPQHF.

The CDR3 bases are TGTGCCAGTAGTAAGGACAGGGCGGCCGGGGAGCTGTTTTTT. Translating gives CASSKDRAAGELFF. J is TRBJ2-2 and V is TRBV19; 8 bases fit TRBD1. The CDR3 runs 14 residues. Per germline, CDR1 LNHDA and CDR2 SQIVND (reference sequence). J was trimmed by 6 bases and V by 4 bases; bases with no gene match: 4.

The chain has TRBV28 and TRBJ2-3, with D uncertain. Looked up from germline, CDR1 is MDHEN and CDR2 is SYDVKM. The V gene lost 2 bases and the J gene lost 5 bases, with 14 bases spanning the gap. The CDR3 consists of 15 residues. The CDR3 sequence is CASSLTFGHEDTQYF. DNA of the CDR3: TGTGCCAGCAGTTTAACTTTCGGTCATGAAGATACGCAGTATTTT.

The sample holds a few counts of this clone. The V gene is TRBV2, the J gene TRBJ1-1; D uncertain. CDR1 is SNHLY and CDR2 is FYNNEI in the germline V gene. Trimming removed 6 bases at V and 7 bases at J, with 9 bases between. The CDR3 runs 11 residues. CDR3 coding DNA: TGTGCCAGCAGGTACATGGGTGAAGCTTTCTTT. Translated, it gives CASRYMGEAFF. The full variable domain, in which reference TRBV2 and TRBJ1-1 provide the parts outside the CDR3, is EPEVTQTPSHQVTQMGQEVILRCVPISNHLYFYWYRQILGQKVEFLVSFYNNEISEKSEIFDDQFSVERPDGSNFTLKIRSTKLEDSAMYFCASRYMGEAFFGQGTRLTVV.

This sequence joins TRBV29-1 and TRBJ2-5, with 10 bases that match TRBD2. V lost 5 bases to trimming and J lost 3 bases; unmatched junction nucleotides: 3. Germline lookup yields CDR1 SQVTM and CDR2 ANQGSEA. The CDR3 sequence is 13 residues long. CDR3 nucleotide sequence: TGCAGCGTTCTTCTAGCGGGAGAAGAGACCCAGTACTTC. The encoded protein is CSVLLAGEETQYF.

V and J are TRBV28 and TRBJ2-1; 10 nucleotides agree with TRBD2. The J segment lost 1 base and the V segment lost 7 bases, leaving 4 bases of the junction unmatched. The CDR3 totals 15 residues. Germline CDR1 MDHEN, CDR2 SYDVKM. Written as DNA, the CDR3 is TGTGCCAGCACCCCTAGCGGGGGTTCCTACAATGAGCAGTTCTTC. The encoded protein is CASTPSGGSYNEQFF.

A single count supports this clone. V is TRBV10-2 and J is TRBJ2-1; TRBD2 matches at 8 bases. In germline, CDR1 is WSHSY, CDR2 SAAADI. This CDR3 comprises 13 residues. Unmatched junction bases numbered 7, after V lost 7 bases and J lost 8 bases. The CDR3 region is CASTVAGSYEQFF. CDR3 sequence (DNA): TGCGCCAGCACGGTAGCGGGATCGTATGAGCAGTTCTTC.

The chain recombines TRBV5-4 with TRBJ1-1, with 8 bases fitting TRBD1. Germline V CDR1 and CDR2: SGHNT, YYREEE (reference sequence). J lost 3 bases, V lost 4 bases, and 11 bases had no gene match. This CDR3 spans 16 amino acids. Here the CDR3 reads CASSLSGGAGHTEAFF. CDR3 nucleotides: TGTGCCAGCAGCCTGTCAGGGGGCGCGGGTCACACTGAAGCTTTCTTT.

The chain uses TRBV7-9 and TRBJ2-7, with TRBD2 matching 7 bases. Germline V CDR1 and CDR2: SEHNR, FQNEAQ (reference sequence). The CDR3 totals 12 residues. V shed 11 bases, J shed 3 bases, and the junction held 7 bases outside the gene matches. The CDR3 DNA sequence: TGTGCCGGGGGGAGGGGTGACTACGAGCAGTACTTC. Its translation: CAGGRGDYEQYF.

The rearrangement joins TRBV29-1 to TRBJ2-1; 9 bases fit TRBD2. There are 16 residues in the CDR3. Trimming at V came to 6 bases and at J to 2 bases, leaving 11 bases not matched to a gene. Germline values: CDR1 SQVTM, CDR2 ANQGSEA. Written as DNA, the CDR3 is TGCAGCGTCGAACGCCCGACTAGCGGCACCTACAATGAGCAGTTCTTC. Amino acids: CSVERPTSGTYNEQFF.

This rearrangement joins TRBV2 to TRBJ1-5, with 7 bases that match TRBD1. The germline V gene has CDR1 SNHLY and CDR2 FYNNEI. This CDR3 has 13 amino acids. J gave up 5 bases and V 8 bases, and 6 bases lay outside the gene matches. The chain's CDR3 is CASSTGQDQPQHF. The CDR3 DNA sequence: TGTGCCAGCTCGACAGGACAGGATCAGCCCCAGCATTTT.

The rearrangement links TRBV19 to TRBJ1-2; D unresolved. This CDR3 has 14 amino acids. CDR1 and CDR2 from the germline V gene are LNHDA and SQIVND (reference sequence). V was cut by 3 bases and J by 5 bases, with 13 bases left in between. This chain's CDR3 is CASSMLGDGYGYTF. CDR3 sequence (DNA): TGTGCCAGTAGTATGCTCGGAGATGGTTATGGCTACACCTTC.

In this sample, this clone turned up once. The J gene is TRBJ2-7, the V gene TRBV6-6; 8 nucleotides line up with TRBD1. Trimming at V came to 6 bases and at J to 5 bases, leaving 9 bases not matched to a gene. This CDR3 region has 14 residues. Germline loops: CDR1 MNHNY, CDR2 SVGAGI (reference sequence). The CDR3 loop reads CASSPRQGSNEQYF. The CDR3 bases are TGTGCCAGCAGCCCTAGACAGGGGAGCAACGAGCAGTACTTC.

V gene TRBV5-6 combines with J gene TRBJ2-7, with D tentatively TRBD1 (5 bases). From germline, CDR1 is SGHDT and CDR2 YYEEEE. Trimming shortened V by 1 base and J by 9 bases, and 14 bases separated the two germline ends. The CDR3 runs to 13 residues. CDR3 in amino acids: CASSLFRGQGQYF. CDR3 bases: TGTGCCAGCAGCTTGTTTAGGGGTCAGGGGCAGTACTTC.

DNA of the CDR3: TGTGCCAGCAGCCTTGGACAGGGGACCTTCAATGAGCAGTTCTTC. Its protein product is CASSLGQGTFNEQFF. The chain is built from TRBV7-7 and TRBJ2-1; 9 bases agree with TRBD1. Germline loops: CDR1 SSHAT, CDR2 FNYEAQ (reference sequence). CDR3 size: 15 residues. The trim removed 5 bases at V and 6 bases at J, leaving 8 bases unmatched.

As for this clone: The same CDR3 also results from other DNA sequences found in this sample. The V call is TRBV6-5, the J call TRBJ1-3; D remains ambiguous. V shed 2 bases and J shed 3 bases, with 8 bases lying between them. Germline loops: CDR1 MNHEY, CDR2 SVGAGI. CDR3 length: 14 amino acids. CDR3 in amino acids: CASSYRGDGNTIYF. The CDR3 nucleotides are TGTGCCAGCAGTTACAGAGGAGATGGAAACACCATATATTTT.

This clone was seen more than once but under ten times. This chain joins TRBV5-1 and TRBJ1-4, with 7 nucleotides matching TRBD1. In germline, CDR1 is SGHRS, CDR2 YFSETQ. V was clipped by 5 bases and J by 3 bases; unmatched bases: 4. The CDR3 extends over 14 amino acids. As DNA, the CDR3 is TGCGCCAGCAGGGGGGACAGCTCTAATGAAAAACTGTTTTTT. Encoded protein: CASRGDSSNEKLFF.

V and J are TRBV14 and TRBJ2-7; 11 nucleotides line up with TRBD2. V lost 2 bases and J lost 2; bases outside the gene matches: 2. Germline V CDR1 and CDR2: SGHDN, FVKESK. This CDR3 is 15 amino acids long. The CDR3 sequence is CASSQRGLAAYEQYF. DNA of the CDR3: TGTGCCAGCAGCCAAAGGGGACTAGCGGCCTACGAGCAGTACTTC.

This clone was seen only once. The J gene is TRBJ2-7, the V gene TRBV30; D possibly corresponds to TRBD1 (6 bases). Germline values: CDR1 GTSNPN, CDR2 SVGIG (reference sequence). V was cut by 6 bases and J by 1 base, with 13 bases left in between. The length of the CDR3 is 13 residues. In DNA, the CDR3 is TGTGCCTGCCGAACAGGGCCTTCCTACGAGCAGTACTTC. Protein sequence: CACRTGPSYEQYF.

This chain joins TRBV6-6 and TRBJ2-3; D might be TRBD2 (5 bases). V lost 7 bases, J lost 9 bases, and 14 bases lay in between. In germline, CDR1 is MNHNY, CDR2 SVGAGI (reference sequence). The CDR3 loop spans 12 amino acids. CDR3 sequence (DNA): TGTGCCAGCACTTCAAGCGGAGGAACGCAGTATTTT. This translates into CASTSSGGTQYF.

This chain joins TRBV5-1 and TRBJ1-2; 9 bases are a match to TRBD1. This CDR3 is built from 16 residues. Trimming removed 1 base from V and 8 bases from J; junction bases left unmatched: 12. CDR1 and CDR2 (germline): SGHRS, YFSETQ. The CDR3 nucleotides are TGCGCCAGCAGCTTGAGCCGGGGACAGGGTTTCGGCGGCTACACCTTC. Amino acid sequence: CASSLSRGQGFGGYTF.

This clone was seen once. Other DNA sequences in the same sample also yield this CDR3. V gene TRBV27 combines with J gene TRBJ2-7, with D unclear. V was pared by 3 bases and J by 0 bases, with 9 bases between. Germline-derived CDR1 and CDR2 are MNHEY and SMNVEV (reference sequence). The CDR3 sequence is 14 residues long. The CDR3 sequence is CASSLSGFSYEQYF. The CDR3 DNA reads as TGTGCCAGCAGTTTGTCTGGGTTCTCCTACGAGCAGTACTTC.